This T cell receptor beta chain is drawn from a study of neurological immune-mediated disorders. This clonotype was detected many times. Trimming took 1 base from V and 2 from J, leaving 9 bases between them. From germline, CDR1 is SGHVS and CDR2 FQNEAQ. The CDR3 consists of 15 residues. Synthesis of cDNA was carried out by template-switch 5'RACE. The reaction used 10-nucleotide random UMIs. MiXCR, run by TCRdb on the 5' RACE reads, gives a single entry per CDR3 protein. The data hold just over 30,000 distinct CDR3 sequences, with 4% observed a single time. The sample comprised CD4+ T cells from blood. V gene TRBV7-8 combines with J gene TRBJ1-5; D is unresolved. This receptor was obtained from a woman in her 40s in good health. CDR3 in amino acids: CASSLGGTGNQPQHF. As DNA, the CDR3 is TGTGCCAGCAGCTTAGGGGGAACCGGCAATCAGCCCCAGCATTTT.